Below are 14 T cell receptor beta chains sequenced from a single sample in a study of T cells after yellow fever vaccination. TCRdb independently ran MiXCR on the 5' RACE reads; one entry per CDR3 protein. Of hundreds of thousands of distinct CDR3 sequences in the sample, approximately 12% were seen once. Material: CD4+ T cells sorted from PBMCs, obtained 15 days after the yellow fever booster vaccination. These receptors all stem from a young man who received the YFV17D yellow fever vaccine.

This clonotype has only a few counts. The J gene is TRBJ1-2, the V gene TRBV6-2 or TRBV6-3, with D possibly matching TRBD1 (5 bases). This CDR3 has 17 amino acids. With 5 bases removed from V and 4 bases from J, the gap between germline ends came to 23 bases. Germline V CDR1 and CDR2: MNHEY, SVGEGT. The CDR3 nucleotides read TGTGCCAGCAGTGACCCGGGACCGAAGATTGGACCCTATGGCTACACCTTC. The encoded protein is CASSDPGPKIGPYGYTF.

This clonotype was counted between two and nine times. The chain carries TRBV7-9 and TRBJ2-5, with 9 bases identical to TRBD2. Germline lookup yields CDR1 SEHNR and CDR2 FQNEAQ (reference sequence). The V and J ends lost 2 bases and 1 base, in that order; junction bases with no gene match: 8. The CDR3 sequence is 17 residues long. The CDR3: CASSLMSGGLIQETQYF. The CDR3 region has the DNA TGTGCCAGCAGCTTAATGAGCGGGGGGCTTATCCAAGAGACCCAGTACTTC.

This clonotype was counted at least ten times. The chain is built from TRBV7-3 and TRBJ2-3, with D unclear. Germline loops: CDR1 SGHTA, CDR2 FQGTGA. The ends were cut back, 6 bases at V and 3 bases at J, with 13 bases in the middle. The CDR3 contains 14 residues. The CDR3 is CASRVGRTTDTQYF. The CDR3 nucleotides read TGTGCCAGCAGGGTAGGTCGCACGACAGATACGCAGTATTTT.

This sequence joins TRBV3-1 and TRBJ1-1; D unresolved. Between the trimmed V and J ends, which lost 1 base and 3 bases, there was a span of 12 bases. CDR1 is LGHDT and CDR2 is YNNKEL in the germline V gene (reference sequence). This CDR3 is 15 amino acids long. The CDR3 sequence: CASSQGRALYTEAFF. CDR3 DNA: TGTGCCAGCAGCCAAGGGAGGGCCTTATACACTGAAGCTTTCTTT. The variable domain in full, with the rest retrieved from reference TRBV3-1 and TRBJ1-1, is DTAVSQTPKYLVTQMGNDKSIKCEQNLGHDTMYWYKQDSKKFLKIMFSYNNKELIINETVPNRFSPKSPDKAHLNLHINSLELGDSAVYFCASSQGRALYTEAFFGQGTRLTVV.

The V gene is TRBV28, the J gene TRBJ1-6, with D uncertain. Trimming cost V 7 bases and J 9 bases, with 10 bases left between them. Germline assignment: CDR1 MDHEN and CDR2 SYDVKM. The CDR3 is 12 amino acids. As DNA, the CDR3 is TGTGCCAGCACCGAAAGCGCTTCACCCCTCCACTTT. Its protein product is CASTESASPLHF.

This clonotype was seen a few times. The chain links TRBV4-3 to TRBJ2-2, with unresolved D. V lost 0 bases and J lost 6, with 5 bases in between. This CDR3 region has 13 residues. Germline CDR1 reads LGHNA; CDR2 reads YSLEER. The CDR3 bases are TGCGCCAGCAGCCAAGAATACCCCGGGGAGCTGTTTTTT. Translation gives CASSQEYPGELFF.

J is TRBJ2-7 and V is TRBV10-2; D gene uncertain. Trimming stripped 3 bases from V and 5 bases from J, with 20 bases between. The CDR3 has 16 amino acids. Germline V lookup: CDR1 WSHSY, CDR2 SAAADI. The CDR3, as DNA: TGCGCCAGCAGTGACCCCGGCGGCCCGCGTCCCCACGAGCAGTACTTC. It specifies CASSDPGGPRPHEQYF.

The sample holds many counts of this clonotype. CDR3 protein: CASSMSSSYNEQFF. CDR3 nucleotides: TGTGCCAGTAGTATGTCTAGCTCCTACAATGAGCAGTTCTTC. This chain joins TRBV19 and TRBJ2-1; D not resolved. The germline V and J ends were trimmed by 3 bases and 0 bases, with 6 bases remaining between them. Germline V lookup: CDR1 LNHDA, CDR2 SQIVND (reference sequence). The CDR3 is made up of 14 amino acids.

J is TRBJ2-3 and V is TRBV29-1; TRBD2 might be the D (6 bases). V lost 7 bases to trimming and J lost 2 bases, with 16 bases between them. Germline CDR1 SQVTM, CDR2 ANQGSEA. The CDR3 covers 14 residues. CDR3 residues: CSALVGGNTDTQYF. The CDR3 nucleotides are TGCAGCGCGTTGGTGGGGGGTAACACAGATACGCAGTATTTT.

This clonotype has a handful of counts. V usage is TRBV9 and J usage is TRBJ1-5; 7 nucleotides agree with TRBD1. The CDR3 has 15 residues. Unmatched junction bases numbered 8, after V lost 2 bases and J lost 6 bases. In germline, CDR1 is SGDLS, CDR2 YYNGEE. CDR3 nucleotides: TGTGCCAGCAGCGTTGGAACAGGGGCCGGTCAGCCCCAGCATTTT. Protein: CASSVGTGAGQPQHF.

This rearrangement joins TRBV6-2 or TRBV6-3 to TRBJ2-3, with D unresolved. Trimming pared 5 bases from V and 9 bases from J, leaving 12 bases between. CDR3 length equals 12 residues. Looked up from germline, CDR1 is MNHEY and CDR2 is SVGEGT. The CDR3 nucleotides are TGTGCCAGCAGTCAAGGGTACGCGACGCAGTATTTT. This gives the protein CASSQGYATQYF.

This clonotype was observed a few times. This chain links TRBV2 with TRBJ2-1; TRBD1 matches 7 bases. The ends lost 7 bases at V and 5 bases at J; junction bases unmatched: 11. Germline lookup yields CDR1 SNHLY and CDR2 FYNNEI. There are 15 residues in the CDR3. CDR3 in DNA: TGTGCCAGCATTAGAACGGGACAGTGGGACAATGAGCAGTTCTTC. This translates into CASIRTGQWDNEQFF.

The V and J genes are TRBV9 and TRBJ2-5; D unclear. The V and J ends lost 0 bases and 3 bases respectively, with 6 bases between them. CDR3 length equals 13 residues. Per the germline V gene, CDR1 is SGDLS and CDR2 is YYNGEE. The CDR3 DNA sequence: TGTGCCAGCAGCGTAGGTCCGGAAGAGACCCAGTACTTC. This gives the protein CASSVGPEETQYF.

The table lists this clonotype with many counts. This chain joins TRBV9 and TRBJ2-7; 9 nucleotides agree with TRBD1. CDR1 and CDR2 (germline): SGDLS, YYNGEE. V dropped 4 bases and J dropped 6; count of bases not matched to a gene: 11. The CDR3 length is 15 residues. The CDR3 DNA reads TGTGCCAGCAGCCCCGCAGGCGGGACAGGGTCCGAGCAGTACTTC. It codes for CASSPAGGTGSEQYF.